The 23 T cell receptor beta chains reported below all come from one sample, sequenced in a study of human T cells and chemical hapten exposure. Using its own MiXCR run on the RACE reads, TCRdb lists one record per CDR3 protein. This table holds a few hundred thousand distinct CDR3 sequences, about 5.4% found once. This sample's time point: pre-sensitization, week 0. Noted treatment: therapeutic diphenylcyclopropenone sensitization with weekly scalp DPC. The sample here was whole blood, taken in connection with sensitization to the hapten diphenylcyclopropenone (DPC). These receptors were collected from a woman younger than 30 with alopecia areata. Some clones in this sample may be carry-over from other donors' samples.

This clonotype appeared many times. V usage is TRBV7-9 and J usage is TRBJ1-5; no firm D call. The germline CDR1 and CDR2 sequences are SEHNR and FQNEAQ (reference sequence). This CDR3 is 16 amino acids long. The V end lost 1 base, the J end lost 2 bases, and 12 bases lay between the germline ends. The CDR3 DNA reads TGTGCCAGCAGCTTAGTTGGAGGTAGTGGCAATCAGCCCCAGCATTTT. Its protein product is CASSLVGGSGNQPQHF.

This clonotype was counted many times. The J gene is TRBJ2-1, the V gene TRBV27; D is tentatively TRBD1 or TRBD2 (5 bases each). Germline CDR1 is MNHEY and CDR2 is SMNVEV (reference sequence). The CDR3 spans 15 residues. V dropped 6 bases and J dropped 5 bases, with 17 bases sitting between them. The CDR3 region is CASSPEGTVHNEQFF. The CDR3 region has the DNA TGTGCCAGCAGCCCCGAGGGGACCGTCCACAATGAGCAGTTCTTC.

The chain combines TRBV12-5 with TRBJ1-3; unclear D gene. The V end lost 7 bases, the J end lost 8 bases, and 18 bases lay between the germline ends. The CDR3 has 14 amino acids. The germline gives CDR1 LGHNT, CDR2 FRNRAP. CDR3 amino acids: CASALGEGRDTIYF. Written as DNA, the CDR3 is TGTGCTAGTGCTTTAGGCGAAGGGAGGGACACCATATATTTT.

V gene TRBV6-2 or TRBV6-3 combines with J gene TRBJ1-2; D is unclear. The V end lost 8 bases, the J end lost 4 bases, and 20 bases lay between the germline ends. The CDR3 length is 15 residues. From germline, CDR1 is MNHEY and CDR2 SVGEGT. The CDR3 sequence is CASALLAAGLYGYTF. DNA of the CDR3: TGTGCCAGCGCCTTGCTTGCTGCAGGCCTCTATGGCTACACCTTC.

This chain connects TRBV15 to TRBJ1-5, with TRBD1 identical over 7 bases. The CDR3 spans 14 residues. The ends lost 3 bases at V and 5 bases at J; junction bases unmatched: 4. Germline V gives CDR1 LNHNV, CDR2 YYDKDF (reference sequence). CDR3: CATSRRDSDQPQHF. DNA of the CDR3: TGTGCCACCAGCAGGAGGGACAGTGATCAGCCCCAGCATTTT. Supplemented by reference TRBV15 and TRBJ1-5, the full variable domain reads DAMVIQNPRYQVTQFGKPVTLSCSQTLNHNVMYWYQQKSSQAPKLLFHYYDKDFNNEADTPDNFQSRRPNTSFCFLDIRSPGLGDTAMYLCATSRRDSDQPQHFGDGTRLSIL.

This clonotype has ten or more counts. This chain uses TRBV11-2 with TRBJ1-1, with a tentative D call TRBD1 (6 bases). The CDR3 is 14 residues long. Looked up from germline, CDR1 is SGHAT and CDR2 is FQNNGV. Trimming shortened V by 0 bases and J by 4 bases, and 9 bases separated the two germline ends. CDR3 bases: TGTGCCAGCAGCTTAGAAAGCAGGGGCACTGAAGCTTTCTTT. Its translation: CASSLESRGTEAFF.

Many counts were recorded for this clonotype. The V call is TRBV20-1, the J call TRBJ1-1; TRBD1 is a possible D gene (6 bases). V lost 1 base and J 1 base, leaving 28 bases between the germline ends. Germline V gives CDR1 DFQATT, CDR2 SNEGSKA (reference sequence). This CDR3 spans 20 amino acids. CDR3 in amino acids: CSARGGTPPYTPLKNTEAFF. The CDR3 nucleotides are TGCAGTGCTAGAGGTGGGACACCACCCTACACCCCGCTTAAGAACACTGAAGCTTTCTTT.

This clonotype was recorded many times. The chain is built from TRBV29-1 and TRBJ2-7, with 8 bases lining up with TRBD1. The V gene's germline CDR1 is SQVTM and CDR2 ANQGSEA. The CDR3 is 13 amino acids. Losses at the gene ends were 7 bases for V and 2 bases for J; bases not matched to a gene: 7. For the CDR3, the DNA is TGCAGCGGTGGACAGGGTGCGGCCTACGAGCAGTACTTC. Its translation: CSGGQGAAYEQYF.

This clonotype was observed a few times. This chain links TRBV6-2 or TRBV6-3 with TRBJ1-6, with a possible D match to TRBD1 (5 bases). Deletions cut 11 bases from V and 12 bases from J, with 17 bases between. In germline, CDR1 is MNHEY, CDR2 SVGEGT. CDR3 length: 12 residues. Here the CDR3 reads CASRGDPLPLHF. CDR3 DNA sequence: TGTGCCTCCCGTGGGGACCCCCTACCCCTCCACTTT.

Many counts were recorded for this clonotype. The CDR3, as DNA: TGTGCCATCAGTGACTTTAGGACTAGCGGGGGTAGTACAGATACGCAGTATTTT. Encoded protein: CAISDFRTSGGSTDTQYF. The chain joins TRBV10-3 to TRBJ2-3, with 13 bases identical to TRBD2. Germline lookup yields CDR1 ENHRY and CDR2 SYGVKD. This CDR3 comprises 18 residues. The V segment lost 3 bases and the J segment 3 bases; nucleotides outside the gene matches: 9.

This clonotype appeared a few times. The rearrangement links TRBV5-1 to TRBJ2-5; 13 bases align to TRBD2. Looked up from germline, CDR1 is SGHRS and CDR2 is YFSETQ. V lost 3 bases and J lost 4; bases outside the gene matches: 15. CDR3 length: 19 amino acids. CDR3 amino acids: CASSSRTSGGHHPGETQYF. DNA for the CDR3: TGCGCCAGCAGCTCCCGGACTAGCGGGGGCCACCATCCGGGAGAGACCCAGTACTTC.

This clonotype was detected many times. The CDR3: CASSFSDNQPQHF. The CDR3 nucleotides read TGTGCCAGCAGTTTCTCAGACAATCAGCCCCAGCATTTT. V and J are TRBV6-5 and TRBJ1-5; D is unresolved. Germline CDR1 reads MNHEY; CDR2 reads SVGAGI. The CDR3 runs 13 residues. Trimming cost V 4 bases and J 3 bases, with 7 bases left between them.

This clonotype has ten or more counts. The chain has TRBV6-2 or TRBV6-3 and TRBJ1-1; D remains unclear. The germline gives CDR1 MNHEY, CDR2 SVGEGT. The CDR3 has 17 amino acids. V gave up 6 bases and J gave up 5 bases, with 25 bases separating them. This CDR3 reads CASSISTLRALRTEAFF. The CDR3 nucleotides read TGTGCCAGCAGCATCTCAACCCTCCGGGCCTTAAGAACTGAAGCTTTCTTT.

This clonotype was recorded at least ten times. The J gene is TRBJ1-6, the V gene TRBV4-1; D gene ambiguous. Trimming pared 0 bases from V and 6 bases from J, leaving 9 bases between. The CDR3 consists of 15 residues. Germline CDR1 reads MGHRA; CDR2 reads YSYEKL. The CDR3 region has the DNA TGCGCCAGCAGCCAAGATTTTTTAAGTAATTCACCCCTCCACTTT. Protein sequence: CASSQDFLSNSPLHF.

The table lists this clonotype with a few counts. The chain links TRBV21-1 to TRBJ2-3; the D segment call TRBD1 is taken from the table without a DNA check. TRBV21-1 is a pseudogene. The CDR3 contains 16 residues. CDR3 amino acids: CASTAPGGGATDTQYF. The DNA for the CDR3 is TGTGCCAGCACCGCCCCCGGGGGCGGCGCTACAGATACGCAGTATTTT.

The gene calls are TRBV9 and TRBJ2-3; D assignment may be TRBD1 or TRBD2 (6 bases each). The CDR3 sequence is 16 residues long. CDR1 and CDR2 (germline): SGDLS, YYNGEE. Trimming shortened V by 0 bases and J by 4 bases, and 15 bases separated the two germline ends. This CDR3 reads CASSVGGASPADTQYF. Written as DNA, the CDR3 is TGTGCCAGCAGCGTAGGGGGGGCGTCACCGGCAGATACGCAGTATTTT.

The chain joins TRBV6-5 to TRBJ2-7, with TRBD1 identical over 9 bases. The germline V gene encodes CDR1 MNHEY and CDR2 SVGAGI. Germline trimming cut 3 bases from V and 2 bases from J; bases unmatched to any gene: 5. The CDR3 has 15 residues. CDR3 DNA sequence: TGTGCCAGCAGTTATCAGGGACAGGGACCCTACGAGCAGTACTTC. Amino acids: CASSYQGQGPYEQYF.

This clonotype has a handful of counts. The genes are TRBV6-5 and TRBJ1-1; D not certain. The CDR3 sequence is 13 residues long. Germline CDR1 MNHEY, CDR2 SVGAGI. Trimming shortened V by 6 bases and J by 1 base, and 9 bases separated the two germline ends. The CDR3 coding sequence is TGTGCCAGCAGCTCCGATAAGAACACTGAAGCTTTCTTT. Translation gives CASSSDKNTEAFF.

This clonotype was recorded many times. The chain uses TRBV20-1 and TRBJ2-6; D might be TRBD2 (5 bases). V lost 3 bases, J lost 2 bases, and 11 bases lay in between. Germline V CDR1 and CDR2: DFQATT, SNEGSKA (reference sequence). This CDR3 has 15 residues. The CDR3 reads CSASVGSPGANVLTF. The CDR3 DNA reads TGCAGTGCTAGTGTTGGGAGCCCTGGGGCCAACGTCCTGACTTTC.

This clonotype was seen a few times. The chain has TRBV4-1 and TRBJ2-1; 10 bases line up with TRBD1. Trimming removed 4 bases from V and 8 bases from J; junction bases left unmatched: 11. The V gene's germline CDR1 is MGHRA and CDR2 YSYEKL. CDR3 length: 16 residues. CDR3 protein: CASSLYGTGEDHEQFF. The CDR3 DNA reads TGCGCCAGCAGCCTTTACGGGACAGGGGAAGACCATGAGCAGTTCTTC.

This sequence joins TRBV7-2 and TRBJ1-5; possibly TRBD1 for D (6 bases). V was pared by 0 bases and J by 6 bases, with 27 bases between. The V gene's germline CDR1 is SGHTA and CDR2 FQGNSA. The CDR3 covers 20 residues. CDR3 sequence: CASSLASWGRGLRDGQPQHF. The CDR3 nucleotides are TGTGCCAGCAGCTTAGCCTCATGGGGCAGGGGTCTCCGGGATGGTCAGCCCCAGCATTTT.

This clonotype was detected many times. The chain couples TRBV2 to TRBJ2-1; a weak D match, TRBD2 (6 bases). The CDR3 has 16 amino acids. The V end was cut by 6 bases, the J end by 0 bases, with 15 bases between. Germline V gene lookup returns CDR1 SNHLY and CDR2 FYNNEI. The CDR3 DNA reads as TGTGCCAGCAGAAGGACTACCAGGAGCTCCTACAATGAGCAGTTCTTC. This codes for CASRRTTRSSYNEQFF.

This clonotype was detected a few times. The chain carries TRBV12-3 or TRBV12-4 and TRBJ2-3; D is possibly TRBD1 (6 bases). V was clipped by 3 bases and J by 0 bases, with 16 bases between them. The CDR3 contains 17 residues. CDR3 sequence: CASSFKNRVASTDTQYF. Written as DNA, the CDR3 is TGTGCCAGCAGTTTCAAAAACAGGGTCGCTAGCACAGATACGCAGTATTTT.